The 16 T cell receptor beta chains listed next were all sequenced from one sample in a study of blood T cell repertoires in COVID-19 (dated by TCRdb to 2019 to 2021). Receptor amplification or capture employed the immunoSEQ multiplex PCR assay. TCRdb limited this immuneACCESS table to in-frame rearrangements with V and J called. A share of clones is missing; checked studies link under half to unresolved V genes, and the rest is unexplained. For this sample the table gives some 170,000 clones, of which around 80% were detected only once. The leading ten clones occupy roughly 15% of the sample. The sequencing input was PBMCs or T cells enriched from blood (not recorded which). The receptor source for this set is a man in his forties or fifties who had recovered from COVID-19.

V gene TRBV20-1 combines with J gene TRBJ1-5; D is ambiguous. The V gene's germline CDR1 is DFQATT and CDR2 SNEGSKA (reference sequence). The CDR3 runs to 11 residues. Trimming left V 3 bases short and J 7 bases short, with 7 bases between. CDR3 sequence (DNA): TGCAGTGCTAGCCGAGGGCAGCCCCAGCATTTT. It encodes CSASRGQPQHF.

V is TRBV6-5 and J is TRBJ2-1, with 10 positions matching TRBD2. The V and J ends lost 6 bases and 4 bases, in that order; junction bases with no gene match: 6. Germline values: CDR1 MNHEY, CDR2 SVGAGI. The CDR3 totals 15 residues. Written as DNA, the CDR3 is TGTGCCAGCAGGCAAGCGGGGGGGAGGTACAATGAGCAGTTCTTC. Its protein product is CASRQAGGRYNEQFF.

As regards this clone: This could be a read error, since a much larger clone is one nucleotide away. Other DNA sequences from this sample encode an identical CDR3 as well. V and J are TRBV5-6 and TRBJ1-4, with 10 nucleotides matching TRBD1. The CDR3 covers 15 residues. Germline CDR1 SGHDT, CDR2 YYEEEE. J was trimmed by 5 bases and V by 1 base; bases with no gene match: 2. In DNA form, the CDR3 reads TGTGCCAGCAGCTTGCGGACAGGGGGGAATGAAAAACTGTTTTTT. This sequence encodes CASSLRTGGNEKLFF.

The chain couples TRBV9 to TRBJ2-6; no clear D. The CDR3 totals 15 residues. CDR1 is SGDLS, CDR2 YYNGEE, per germline. Deletions cut 4 bases from V and 0 bases from J, with 8 bases between. Written as DNA, the CDR3 is TGTGCCAGCAGCCTTCGACTCTCTGGGGCCAACGTCCTGACTTTC. Translation: CASSLRLSGANVLTF. The variable domain in full, with the rest retrieved from reference TRBV9 and TRBJ2-6, is DSGVTQTPKHLITATGQRVTLRCSPRSGDLSVYWYQQSLDQGLQFLIQYYNGEERAKGNILERFSAQQFPDLHSELNLSSLELGDSALYFCASSLRLSGANVLTFGAGSRLTVL.

V is TRBV19 and J is TRBJ2-1, with 7 bases that match TRBD2. V lost 7 bases to trimming and J lost 10 bases; unmatched junction nucleotides: 4. The CDR3 spans 11 residues. CDR1 LNHDA and CDR2 SQIVND come from the germline V gene (reference sequence). The CDR3 nucleotides are TGTGCCAGTACCTGGGGGGGAGAGCAGTTCTTC. Translation: CASTWGGEQFF.

This chain uses TRBV19 with TRBJ1-4; 7 bases are a match to TRBD1. Germline trimming cut 4 bases from V and 0 bases from J; bases unmatched to any gene: 5. Germline values: CDR1 LNHDA, CDR2 SQIVND (reference sequence). The CDR3 has 16 amino acids. The CDR3 DNA reads TGTGCCAGTAGTACGACAGGGTCTCCAACTAATGAAAAACTGTTTTTT. Its protein is CASSTTGSPTNEKLFF.

The chain recombines TRBV5-1 with TRBJ2-3, with TRBD1 as a possible D gene (5 bases). V was pared by 5 bases and J by 0 bases, with 10 bases between. Germline V CDR1 and CDR2: SGHRS, YFSETQ. There are 14 residues in the CDR3. The CDR3: CASRGRASTDTQYF. The CDR3 DNA reads TGCGCCAGCAGGGGCAGGGCAAGCACAGATACGCAGTATTTT.

This clone was seen a single time. The rearrangement links TRBV5-1 to TRBJ1-4, with unresolved D. Trimming left V 0 bases short and J 2 bases short, with 14 bases between. The CDR3 length is 17 residues. Germline CDR1 reads SGHRS; CDR2 reads YFSETQ. In DNA form, the CDR3 reads TGCGCCAGCAGCTTGGAGGCTCTAGGAGGGACTAATGAAAAACTGTTTTTT. Translating it yields CASSLEALGGTNEKLFF. Using reference TRBV5-1 and TRBJ1-4 for the parts outside the CDR3, the full variable domain is KAGVTQTPRYLIKTRGQQVTLSCSPISGHRSVSWYQQTPGQGLQFLFEYFSETQRNKGNFPGRFSGRQFSNSRSEMNVSTLELGDSALYLCASSLEALGGTNEKLFFGSGTQLSVL.

The J gene is TRBJ1-5, the V gene TRBV19; D gene ambiguous. Germline loops: CDR1 LNHDA, CDR2 SQIVND (reference sequence). Between the trimmed V and J ends, which lost 9 bases and 9 bases, there was a span of 36 bases. This CDR3 spans 19 amino acids. The CDR3 DNA reads TGTGCCAGCCTCGGGATATTCTCAGGTCGGGGTCAGGACGGCATGCCCCAGCATTTT. This gives the protein CASLGIFSGRGQDGMPQHF. The whole variable domain, filled in from reference TRBV19 and TRBJ1-5, reads DGGITQSPKYLFRKEGQNVTLSCEQNLNHDAMYWYRQDPGQGLRLIYYSQIVNDFQKGDIAEGYSVSREKKESFPLTVTSAQKNPTAFYLCASLGIFSGRGQDGMPQHFGDGTRLSIL.

The chain uses TRBV19 and TRBJ2-3; D gene unclear. The CDR3 sequence is 15 residues long. Germline loops: CDR1 LNHDA, CDR2 SQIVND (reference sequence). The V gene lost 3 bases and the J gene lost 0 bases, with 10 bases spanning the gap. The CDR3 DNA is TGTGCCAGTAGTATCGGCAGGATGAGCACAGATACGCAGTATTTT. Its protein product is CASSIGRMSTDTQYF.

The gene calls are TRBV27 and TRBJ1-3, with D perhaps matching TRBD1 (6 bases). Trimming took 6 bases from V and 1 from J, leaving 16 bases between them. CDR3 length equals 16 residues. The germline gives CDR1 MNHEY, CDR2 SMNVEV (reference sequence). CDR3 nucleotides: TGTGCCAGCAGGGACACAGGGAGTTTATCTGGAAACACCATATATTTT. Amino acid sequence: CASRDTGSLSGNTIYF.

CDR3 sequence reads: CASSIWTGIRGEQYF. The CDR3 DNA follows: TGCGCCAGCAGCATTTGGACAGGCATACGGGGGGAGCAGTACTTC. The chain joins TRBV5-1 to TRBJ2-7; a weak D match, TRBD1 (7 bases). The V and J ends lost 4 bases and 7 bases respectively, with 21 bases between them. There are 15 residues in the CDR3. Germline lookup yields CDR1 SGHRS and CDR2 YFSETQ.

V and J are TRBV5-4 and TRBJ2-7; 11 positions agree with TRBD1. The V segment lost 0 bases and the J segment 5 bases; nucleotides outside the gene matches: 7. This CDR3 comprises 16 residues. Germline CDR1 reads SGHNT; CDR2 reads YYREEE (reference sequence). Here the CDR3 DNA reads TGTGCCAGCAGCTTGGCCGGGGGACAGGGGGGCAACGAGCAGTACTTC. Translated, it gives CASSLAGGQGGNEQYF.

The chain links TRBV15 to TRBJ2-7; tentatively, D is TRBD2 (5 bases). CDR1 LNHNV and CDR2 YYDKDF come from the germline V gene (reference sequence). This CDR3 has 14 residues. V was trimmed by 4 bases and J by 0 bases, leaving 10 bases between them. CDR3 amino acids: CATSKPGNSYEQYF. In DNA, the CDR3 is TGTGCCACCAGCAAACCGGGAAACTCCTACGAGCAGTACTTC.

The V and J genes are TRBV30 and TRBJ2-7; 12 positions match TRBD1. Germline loops: CDR1 GTSNPN, CDR2 SVGIG (reference sequence). This CDR3 spans 14 amino acids. Losses at the gene ends were 1 base for V and 7 bases for J; bases not matched to a gene: 5. Written as DNA, the CDR3 is TGTGCCTGGAGTGAGGGACAGGGGGCGCAAGAGCAGTACTTC. It specifies CAWSEGQGAQEQYF.

The chain employs TRBV11-2 and TRBJ1-2, with D possibly matching TRBD1 (6 bases). CDR1 SGHAT and CDR2 FQNNGV come from the germline V gene. Trimming shortened V by 4 bases and J by 8 bases, and 14 bases separated the two germline ends. The CDR3 totals 13 residues. The CDR3 is CASSSYRVGGYTF. The CDR3 nucleotides read TGTGCCAGCAGCTCATACAGGGTGGGGGGCTACACCTTC.